These T cell receptor beta chains were read from a single sample in a study of shared T cell receptors in the human thymus. Sequenced by immunoSEQ multiplex PCR; TCRdb stores in-frame clones only, minus some. The sample includes 640,000 or so clones, approximately 87% of them seen just once. These sequences were also reported in another study, on human thymus T cells.

The sample consisted of thymocytes. The receptors come from a boy in the first two years of life with a congenital heart defect. Each CDR3 is given with its conserved first and last residue. The D gene is left open where the match is weak. Clone size is given for some rows only: seen once, a few or many times, or a class if the clone is expanded.

V gene	J gene	D gene	clone size	CDR3 DNA	CDR3 protein
TRBV9	TRBJ2-1	TRBD1	NA	TGTGCCAGCAGCGCCCACAGGGGTTTCACCTACAATGAGCAGTTCTTC	CASSAHRGFTYNEQFF
TRBV18	TRBJ1-1	NA	NA	TGTGCCAGCTCACCTATGAACACTGAAGCTTTCTTT	CASSPMNTEAFF
TRBV6-5	TRBJ1-5	TRBD1	NA	TGTGCCAGCAGTTACCCGCCCGGGACAGCGGATCAGCCCCAGCATTTT	CASSYPPGTADQPQHF
TRBV27	TRBJ1-2	NA	NA	TGTGCCAGCAGTAATCCTCCCTATGGCTACACCTTC	CASSNPPYGYTF
TRBV28	TRBJ2-3	NA	NA	TGTGCCAGCAGTTCCCGGACAGGCACAGATACGCAGTATTTT	CASSSRTGTDTQYF
TRBV7-2	TRBJ1-5	TRBD1	few	TGTGCCAGCAGCTTCGGGACGGACAGGGGGCAAGGTCAGCCCCAGCATTTT	CASSFGTDRGQGQPQHF
TRBV6-4	TRBJ2-2	TRBD1	NA	TGTGCCAGCAGTGATTCACCGGGACAGGGTGGACCCGGGGAGCTGTTTTTT	CASSDSPGQGGPGELFF
TRBV15	TRBJ2-7	TRBD2	NA	TGTGCCACCAGCAGCCGACTACTAGCGGGGGGTTTAAAGGGACTCTACGAGCAGTACTTC	CATSSRLLAGGLKGLYEQYF
TRBV5-1	TRBJ2-3	TRBD2	NA	TGCGCCAGCAGCACTCCCCCGACTAGCGGGAGACTGGGAAACACAGATACGCAGTATTTT	CASSTPPTSGRLGNTDTQYF
TRBV2	TRBJ2-3	NA	NA	TGTGCCAGCAGTGATACTACGGGAGAAGCAGATACGCAGTATTTT	CASSDTTGEADTQYF
TRBV23-1	TRBJ1-5	TRBD1	once	TGCGCCAGCAGACAGGGGAACAATCAGCCCCAGCATTTT	CASRQGNNQPQHF
TRBV4-1	TRBJ2-3	NA	NA	TGCGCCAGCAGCCAAGAAATAAATACGCAGTATTTT	CASSQEINTQYF
TRBV5-6	TRBJ1-5	NA	NA	TGTGCCAGCAGCTTGAGCAGGGTTTATAGCAATCAGCCCCAGCATTTT	CASSLSRVYSNQPQHF
TRBV7-9	TRBJ2-1	NA	NA	TGTGCCAGCAGCTTCCGCACCTACTGGCTAGAGATCAATGAGCAGTTCTTC	CASSFRTYWLEINEQFF
TRBV7-9	TRBJ2-3	NA	NA	TGTGCCAGCAGCCCCGGGGCAGATACGCAGTATTTT	CASSPGADTQYF
TRBV11-2	TRBJ2-7	NA	NA	TGTGCCAGCAGCTTAGTCCAGGCTGTAAACTTC	CASSLVQAVNF
TRBV13	TRBJ2-2	TRBD1	NA	TGTGCCAGCAGGCAAACAGGGGTCGCGGGGCTGTTTTTT	CASRQTGVAGLFF
TRBV25-1	TRBJ2-2	NA	NA	TGTGCCAGCAGTGCCCTCTTTGGTACGGGGGAGTGGGGGGAGCTGTTTTTT	CASSALFGTGEWGELFF
TRBV4-3	TRBJ2-1	TRBD2	NA	TGCGCCAGCAGCCAAGAGACTAGCGGTGAGCAGTTCTTC	CASSQETSGEQFF
TRBV4-3	TRBJ1-5	NA	few	TGCGCCAGCAGCCAAGCTTCCGATCAGCCCCAGCATTTT	CASSQASDQPQHF
TRBV14	TRBJ2-1	NA	NA	TGTGCCAGCAGCCAAGATCGGAGCCAGGGGCATGAGTACAATGAGCAGTTCTTC	CASSQDRSQGHEYNEQFF
TRBV29-1	TRBJ1-5	NA	NA	TGCAGCGTTGTCCTAAAGGGCCCGGGGCAGCCCCAGCATTTT	CSVVLKGPGQPQHF
TRBV29-1	TRBJ1-5	TRBD1	few	TGCAGCGTCACTACCGGGACAGACAATCAGCCCCAGCATTTT	CSVTTGTDNQPQHF
TRBV14	TRBJ1-6	TRBD1	NA	TGTGCCAGCAGCCAGCACGCCGGGACAGGGTACTTGGGTTCACCCCTCCACTTT	CASSQHAGTGYLGSPLHF
TRBV6-4	TRBJ2-1	TRBD1	NA	TGTGCCAGCGGGAGGACAGGGAAGCGAGGAACTTACAATGAGCAGTTCTTC	CASGRTGKRGTYNEQFF
TRBV14	TRBJ1-4	NA	few	TGTGCCAGCAGCAACAGGGAAAAACTGTTTTTT	CASSNREKLFF
TRBV5-1	TRBJ2-7	TRBD2	NA	TGCGCCAGCAGCCAAGCTAGCGGGAGGCTTTTCGAGCAGTACTTC	CASSQASGRLFEQYF
TRBV6-5	TRBJ1-2	NA	once	TGTGCCAGCAGTTACGGGTCAGGGGACTATGGCTACACCTTC	CASSYGSGDYGYTF
TRBV9	TRBJ1-1	NA	NA	TGTGCCAGCAGCTTTACAGGGTTGGATGAAGCTTTCTTT	CASSFTGLDEAFF
TRBV9	TRBJ2-7	TRBD2	NA	TGTGCCAGCAGCGTAGAGTTAGGAGTTGCGGTCCGGGGGGCCTACGAGCAGTACTTC	CASSVELGVAVRGAYEQYF
TRBV4-3	TRBJ1-5	NA	NA	TGCGCCAGCAGTCCAGGGCTTGGGCAGCCCCAGCATTTT	CASSPGLGQPQHF
TRBV5-1	TRBJ2-2	NA	NA	TGCGCCAGCAGCGGGGACACCCACACCGGGGAGCTGTTTTTT	CASSGDTHTGELFF
TRBV6-1	TRBJ1-5	TRBD1	NA	TGTGCCAGCAGCCAGACAGGGGGCAATCAGCCCCAGCATTTT	CASSQTGGNQPQHF
TRBV9	TRBJ2-2	NA	NA	TGTGCCAGCAGCGCCAGGGTACGTCGGGACACCGGGGAGCTGTTTTTT	CASSARVRRDTGELFF
TRBV30	TRBJ1-3	TRBD1	NA	TGTGCCTGGAGTGTACGCTGGGACAGGGGTCTACACACCATATATTTT	CAWSVRWDRGLHTIYF
TRBV4-1	TRBJ2-7	NA	NA	TGCGCCAGCAGCCAAGTTCCCCTGACAGAGACAGGCTCCTACGAGCAGTACTTC	CASSQVPLTETGSYEQYF
TRBV9	TRBJ1-6	NA	once	TGTGCCAGCAGCAGACATTCAAAGAATTCACCCCTCCACTTT	CASSRHSKNSPLHF
TRBV4-3	TRBJ1-5	NA	NA	TGCGCCAGCAGCCTACAGAGGGCCGGCAATCAGCCCCAGCATTTT	CASSLQRAGNQPQHF
TRBV9	TRBJ1-2	TRBD1	NA	TGTGCCAGCAGCGACAGGGGAGGCTACACCTTC	CASSDRGGYTF
TRBV27	TRBJ1-6	NA	NA	TGTGCCAGCAGTGGGGATCAGGGGTTCGGCTCACCCCTCCACTTT	CASSGDQGFGSPLHF
TRBV15	TRBJ1-5	NA	NA	TGTGCCACCAGCAGAGGAAGGGGTCAGCCCCAGCATTTT	CATSRGRGQPQHF
TRBV28	TRBJ2-5	TRBD2	once	TGTGCCAGCAACTTCTCCCCTTCTTTCTACGGGGGGCAAGAGACCCAGTACTTC	CASNFSPSFYGGQETQYF
TRBV7-9	TRBJ2-7	TRBD1	NA	TGTGCCAGCAGCGTGACAGGGTTAGGGGAGCAGTACTTC	CASSVTGLGEQYF
TRBV28	TRBJ2-3	TRBD1	NA	TGTGCCAGCACCTCAAGGCGTGGGGTAAGGGGGCCAGATACGCAGTATTTT	CASTSRRGVRGPDTQYF
TRBV15	TRBJ2-5	TRBD1	NA	TGTGCCACCAGCGGCCGGGGTCCGGGACAGGGACTCCAAGAGACCCAGTACTTC	CATSGRGPGQGLQETQYF
TRBV7-2	TRBJ1-2	TRBD1	few	TGTGCCAGCAGAAATGACAGGGACGGTCGGAACTATGGCTACACCTTC	CASRNDRDGRNYGYTF
TRBV28	TRBJ1-6	TRBD1	NA	TGTGCCAGCTCCTACAGGGGGAGCTCCTATAATTCACCCCTCCACTTT	CASSYRGSSYNSPLHF
TRBV28	TRBJ1-2	TRBD1	NA	TGTGCCAGCAGTCGGGACAGGAGGGATTATGGCTACACCTTC	CASSRDRRDYGYTF